These 13 T cell receptor beta chains were all obtained from the same sample, sequenced in a study of T cells in women clearing cervical HPV infection. The assay was immunoSEQ multiplex PCR, and TCRdb's table has in-frame clones only and misses some. Its table lists 9,500 to 15,000 clones. Sequencing was performed on blood buffy coat. The receptors were gathered from a woman between 18 and 70 years old with a cervical HPV16 infection that either progressed to CIN3+ or cleared (not recorded which).

Remarks on this clone: The missing CDR3 end, 3 residues past where the read stops, is filled in from the germline J gene. V gene TRBV20-1 combines with J gene TRBJ1-4; 9 bases are shared with TRBD1. Losses at the gene ends were 4 bases for V and 8 bases for J; bases not matched to a gene: 5. The germline CDR1 and CDR2 sequences are DFQATT and SNEGSKA (reference sequence). The CDR3 has 13 residues. The CDR3 sequence: CSATGQGGEKLFF. The sequenced part of the CDR3 DNA is TGCAGTGCTACGGGACAGGGAGGCGAAAAA.

The CDR3 here is CASSLGRGAGGYTF. The sequenced CDR3 bases are TGTGCCAGCAGCTTAGGGCGGGGAGCCGGCGGC. V gene TRBV13 combines with J gene TRBJ1-2; D gene unclear. The read stops 3 residues short of the end of the CDR3; the missing end is completed from the germline J gene. The germline CDR1 and CDR2 sequences are PRHDT and FYEKMQ (reference sequence). The CDR3 sequence is 14 residues long.

Turning to this clone: The CDR3 end is not reached by the read, which stops 3 residues before it; the germline J gene fills it in. The V gene is TRBV20-1, the J gene TRBJ1-1; tentative D call: TRBD1 (5 bases). The V and J ends lost 0 bases and 4 bases respectively, with 12 bases between them. CDR1 is DFQATT and CDR2 is SNEGSKA in the germline V gene (reference sequence). The length of the CDR3 is 14 residues. CDR3 DNA, as far as it was read: TGCAGTGCTAGAGATGATCAGAGGGGCACTGAA. The encoded protein is CSARDDQRGTE. The CDR3 in full is CSARDDQRGTEAFF.

In the case of this clone: The read terminates 3 residues before the CDR3 end, so the remaining end is supplied by the germline J gene. V gene TRBV30 combines with J gene TRBJ2-7, with 7 nucleotides matching TRBD1. This CDR3 is 13 amino acids long. V trimming: 1 base; J trimming: 6 bases; junction bases outside the gene matches: 6. CDR1 is GTSNPN and CDR2 is SVGIG in the germline V gene (reference sequence). CDR3 DNA, as far as it was read: TGTGCCTGGAGTGGTGGACAGGCCACCGAG. Translated, it gives CAWSGGQATE. From start to end, the CDR3 is CAWSGGQATEQYF. The whole variable domain, filled in from reference TRBV30 and TRBJ2-7, reads SQTIHQWPATLVQPVGSPLSLECTVEGTSNPNLYWYRQAAGRGLQLLFYSVGIGQISSEVPQNLSASRPQDRQFILSSKKLLLSDSGFYLCAWSGGQATEQYFGPGTRLTVT.

About this clone itself: The read ends 3 residues before the CDR3 terminus; that terminus is restored from the germline J gene. This chain joins TRBV18 and TRBJ2-1; weak D call: TRBD2 (7 bases). The germline V gene encodes CDR1 KGHSH and CDR2 LQKENI. The CDR3 spans 14 residues. The germline V and J ends were trimmed by 3 bases and 6 bases, with 12 bases remaining between them. The DNA read from the CDR3 is TGTGCCAGCTCACCCCTACGGGGGGCCAATGAG. This translates into CASSPLRGANE. The whole CDR3 sequence reads CASSPLRGANEQFF.

On this clone: The read terminates 3 residues ahead of where the CDR3 ends, so the germline J gene completes it. The chain links TRBV19 to TRBJ1-5; 9 nucleotides agree with TRBD1. The length of the CDR3 is 12 residues. Germline trimming cut 6 bases from V and 9 bases from J; bases unmatched to any gene: 3. Germline V gene lookup returns CDR1 LNHDA and CDR2 SQIVND (reference sequence). The CDR3 here is CASSTDRGPQHF. CDR3 DNA, as far as it was read: TGTGCCAGTAGCACGGACAGGGGGCCC.

Comment on this clone: With the read ending 3 residues before the CDR3 end, the germline J gene is used to fill in that end. The chain joins TRBV19 to TRBJ1-4; D may be TRBD1 (6 bases). Germline loops: CDR1 LNHDA, CDR2 SQIVND (reference sequence). CDR3 length: 14 residues. The V end lost 7 bases, the J end lost 0 bases, and 9 bases lay between the germline ends. The CDR3 here is CASTHRATNEKLFF. The sequenced part of the CDR3 DNA is TGTGCCAGTACCCACAGGGCAACTAATGAAAAA. The full variable domain, in which reference TRBV19 and TRBJ1-4 provide the parts outside the CDR3, is DGGITQSPKYLFRKEGQNVTLSCEQNLNHDAMYWYRQDPGQGLRLIYYSQIVNDFQKGDIAEGYSVSREKKESFPLTVTSAQKNPTAFYLCASTHRATNEKLFFGSGTQLSVL.

With regard to this clone: From the germline J gene comes the end of the CDR3, since the read stops 3 residues before it. The chain employs TRBV2 and TRBJ2-1; 15 nucleotides align to TRBD2. There are 14 residues in the CDR3. Looked up from germline, CDR1 is SNHLY and CDR2 is FYNNEI. Losses at the gene ends were 6 bases for V and 8 bases for J; bases not matched to a gene: 2. The sequenced CDR3 bases are TGTGCCAGCAGAGGACTAGCGGGGGGGCATGAG. Amino acids: CASRGLAGGHE. The whole CDR3 sequence reads CASRGLAGGHEQFF.

About this clone: With the read ending 3 residues before the CDR3 end, the germline J gene is used to fill in that end. This rearrangement joins TRBV19 to TRBJ1-4, with D unresolved. Germline CDR1 LNHDA, CDR2 SQIVND (reference sequence). V was cut by 4 bases and J by 4 bases, with 10 bases left in between. The CDR3 totals 14 residues. CDR3 residues: CASSTGAFNEKLFF. The sequenced part of the CDR3 DNA is TGTGCCAGTAGTACAGGAGCCTTTAATGAAAAA.

Turning to this clone: The read is 3 residues too short to cover the CDR3 end, so that end is filled in from the germline J gene. The chain combines TRBV11-3 with TRBJ1-1; a weak D match, TRBD1 (5 bases). The V gene lost 0 bases and the J gene lost 2 bases, with 10 bases spanning the gap. The germline gives CDR1 SGHNT, CDR2 YENEEA. The CDR3 sequence is 15 residues long. The CDR3: CASSLDPGGNTEAFF. CDR3 DNA, as far as it was read: TGTGCCAGCAGCTTAGATCCGGGGGGAAACACTGAA.

About this clone: From the germline J gene comes the end of the CDR3, since the read stops 3 residues before it. This chain links TRBV7-8 with TRBJ1-2; D is undetermined. The V gene's germline CDR1 is SGHVS and CDR2 FQNEAQ. The CDR3 totals 13 residues. The DNA read from the CDR3 is TGTGCCAGCAGCTTAGCGCGCGGGGAACCC. It codes for CASSLARGEP. The whole CDR3 sequence is CASSLARGEPYTF.

With respect to this clone: Read data end 3 residues before the CDR3 end; the end is taken from the germline J gene. This chain connects TRBV6-1 to TRBJ2-2, with D possibly being TRBD1 or TRBD2 (5 bases each). Germline CDR1 is MNHNS and CDR2 is SASEGT. The ends were cut back, 4 bases at V and 1 base at J, with 7 bases in the middle. CDR3 size: 14 residues. The CDR3 DNA, read in part, is TGTGCCAGCAGTGGAGGGGAGAACACCGGGGAG. Amino acids: CASSGGENTGE. The full CDR3 is CASSGGENTGELFF.

A remark on this clone: The read gets to within 3 residues of the CDR3 end, and the germline J gene fills in the rest. V usage is TRBV11-2 and J usage is TRBJ2-7; weak D call: TRBD2 (7 bases). This CDR3 spans 14 amino acids. Germline V lookup: CDR1 SGHAT, CDR2 FQNNGV. V was trimmed by 5 bases and J by 3 bases, leaving 14 bases between them. CDR3 DNA, as far as it was read: TGTGCCAGCAGCGTCGGGGGGCCGAACTACGAG. It yields the protein CASSVGGPNYE. The entire CDR3 sequence reads CASSVGGPNYEQYF.